The clone carrying this T cell receptor beta chain is medium-sized within its sample. Antigen unknown. Sequencing used immunoSEQ version 4 in survey mode. Each sample used up to roughly 1 ug genomic DNA diluted to 10 ng/uL. Profiled with immunoSEQ multiplex PCR; TCRdb holds only in-frame clones, not every one. There are roughly 35,000 clones in the sample; roughly 87% occur only once, and approximately 1.3% lies in the top ten. Trimming took 0 bases from V and 6 from J; bases not matched to a gene: 7. This CDR3 is built from 16 residues. Germline values: CDR1 LNHNV, CDR2 YYDKDF (reference sequence). The data stem from a study of persistence of HIV-infected CD4 T cells. Study observations and caveats: CMV- and Gag-responding cells had lower TCRbeta richness than CD3/CD28-responding cells. TCR analyses could not target the rare provirus-carrying CMV-responding cells.

Cells were stimulated nonspecifically with anti-CD3/anti-CD28 magnetic beads. Sorting selected CD4+ T cells upregulating both CD40 ligand and CD69. Anti-CD28/CD49d costimulation, CD40-blocking antibody and enfuvirtide were given to CD8-depleted PBMCs for about 18 hours. The J gene is TRBJ2-3, the V gene TRBV15, with TRBD2 matching over 9 bases. The material was CD4+ T cells sorted from PBMCs after approximately 20-hour stimulation, obtained from a patient who received antiretroviral therapy. The source is an adult man with HIV who was CMV-seropositive. The chain's CDR3 is CATSRDQAGGSDTQYF. CDR3 bases: TGTGCCACCAGCAGAGATCAAGCGGGAGGTTCCGATACGCAGTATTTT. Full variable domain (rest looked up from reference TRBV15 and TRBJ2-3): DAMVIQNPRYQVTQFGKPVTLSCSQTLNHNVMYWYQQKSSQAPKLLFHYYDKDFNNEADTPDNFQSRRPNTSFCFLDIRSPGLGDTAMYLCATSRDQAGGSDTQYFGPGTRLTVL.